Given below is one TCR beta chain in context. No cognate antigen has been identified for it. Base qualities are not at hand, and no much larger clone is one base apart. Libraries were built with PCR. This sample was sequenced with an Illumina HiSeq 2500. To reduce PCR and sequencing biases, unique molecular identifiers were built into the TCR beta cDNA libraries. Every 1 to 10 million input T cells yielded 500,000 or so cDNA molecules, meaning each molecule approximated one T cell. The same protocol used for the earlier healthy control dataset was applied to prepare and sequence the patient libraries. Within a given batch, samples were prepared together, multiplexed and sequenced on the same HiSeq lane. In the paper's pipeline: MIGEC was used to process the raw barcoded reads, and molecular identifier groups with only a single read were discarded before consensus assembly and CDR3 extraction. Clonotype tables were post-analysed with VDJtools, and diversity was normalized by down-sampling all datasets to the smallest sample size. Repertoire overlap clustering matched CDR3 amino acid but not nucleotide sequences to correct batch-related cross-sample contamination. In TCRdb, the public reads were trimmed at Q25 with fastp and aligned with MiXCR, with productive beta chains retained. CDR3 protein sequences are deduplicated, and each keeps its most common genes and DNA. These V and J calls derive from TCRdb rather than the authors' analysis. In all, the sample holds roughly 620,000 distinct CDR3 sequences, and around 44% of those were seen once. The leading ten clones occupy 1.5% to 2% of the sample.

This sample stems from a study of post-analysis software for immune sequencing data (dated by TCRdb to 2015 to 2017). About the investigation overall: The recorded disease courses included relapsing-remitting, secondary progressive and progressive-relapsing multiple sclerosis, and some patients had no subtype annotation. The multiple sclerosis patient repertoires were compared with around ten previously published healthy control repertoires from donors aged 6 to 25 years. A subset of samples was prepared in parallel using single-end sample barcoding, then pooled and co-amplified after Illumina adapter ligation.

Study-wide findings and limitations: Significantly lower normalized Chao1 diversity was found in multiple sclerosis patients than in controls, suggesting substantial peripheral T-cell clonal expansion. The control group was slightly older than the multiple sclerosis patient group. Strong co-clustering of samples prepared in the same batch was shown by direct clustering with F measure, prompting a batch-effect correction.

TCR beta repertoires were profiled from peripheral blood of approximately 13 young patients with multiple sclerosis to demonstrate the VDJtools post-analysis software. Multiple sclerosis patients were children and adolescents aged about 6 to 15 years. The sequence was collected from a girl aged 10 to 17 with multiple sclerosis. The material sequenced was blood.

The DNA sequence is as follows: TGTGCCAGCAGCTTTGGCAGCCTCTATGGCTACACCTTC. This yields the protein CASSFGSLYGYTF. Here the chain combines TRBV7-9 and TRBJ1-2; the D gene is unclear. V loses 3 bases of germline sequence and J loses 4 bases, and the interval between the two ends is 9 bases. CDR1 is given as SEHNR and CDR2 as FQNEAQ, both from the germline V gene (reference sequence). The CDR3 runs 13 residues from the cysteine to the phenylalanine. Only CDR3 DNA is held: 39 bases, read in frame from base 1.